This paragraph covers one T cell receptor (beta chain) sequence. Its target is unknown. Primed by a sample-barcoded 5' primer and a J-beta primer mix, a second PCR proceeded for 7 to 11 cycles. MiXCR was run by TCRdb on the 5' RACE reads, yielding one entry per CDR3 protein. The sample records about 800,000 distinct CDR3 sequences, around a quarter being singletons. CDR3 size: 13 residues. The germline V gene has CDR1 ENHRY and CDR2 SYGVKD. Between the trimmed V and J ends, which lost 6 bases and 1 base, there was a span of 9 bases. The record originates from a study of blood T cells in healthy people across ages. Study conclusions and caveats: Getting older went along with TCR beta diversity per million T cells dropping roughly linearly.

The data were also submitted as part of a second study, on T cells of mothers and their children.

This TCR was sampled from a boy younger than 18 in good health. This rearrangement joins TRBV10-3 to TRBJ1-1; D perhaps matches TRBD1 (5 bases). Sequencing was done on a sample of blood. The CDR3 DNA sequence: TGTGCCATCAGCGACGGACAGAACACTGAAGCTTTCTTT. It codes for CAISDGQNTEAFF.